The 11 T cell receptor beta chains below come from one sample, sequenced in a study of cytomegalovirus exposure and HLA in healthy donors. Primers: 60 Vbeta forward and 13 Jbeta reverse. Assay used: immunoSEQ multiplex PCR; TCRdb lists only in-frame clones, some missing. The sample has about 160,000 clones; more than 75% are singletons. The sequencing input was PBMCs. The receptor source for this set is a man between 18 and 35 years old in good health and CMV-seropositive.

V and J are TRBV5-1 and TRBJ1-1; 8 nucleotides line up with TRBD1. Germline CDR1 SGHRS, CDR2 YFSETQ. After removal of 4 bases from V and 0 bases from J, the junction contained 2 bases not matched to a gene. This CDR3 has 14 amino acids. CDR3 amino acids: CASSQDRVNTEAFF. CDR3 nucleotides: TGCGCCAGCAGCCAGGACAGGGTGAACACTGAAGCTTTCTTT.

On this clone: This same CDR3 is encoded by further DNA sequences in the sample. The chain joins TRBV15 to TRBJ2-5, with D tentatively TRBD2 (6 bases). Per the germline V gene, CDR1 is LNHNV and CDR2 is YYDKDF (reference sequence). The V gene lost 1 base and the J gene lost 4 bases, with 10 bases spanning the gap. This CDR3 comprises 14 residues. The CDR3 region has the DNA TGTGCCACCAGCAGAGGCGGGGACGGAGAGACCCAGTACTTC. Protein product: CATSRGGDGETQYF.

This chain links TRBV6-5 with TRBJ1-2, with a weak D call TRBD1 (6 bases). In germline, CDR1 is MNHEY, CDR2 SVGAGI. V was trimmed by 6 bases and J by 4 bases, leaving 15 bases between them. The CDR3 spans 14 residues. CDR3 in DNA: TGTGCCAGCAGATCTGGAGGACAGCTCTATGGCTACACCTTC. This codes for CASRSGGQLYGYTF.

The chain couples TRBV25-1 to TRBJ1-5; 11 bases fit TRBD1. The germline CDR1 and CDR2 sequences are MGHDK and SYGVNS. Trimming removed 3 bases from V and 1 base from J; junction bases left unmatched: 5. The CDR3 has 17 amino acids. The CDR3 sequence is CASSESGTGGSNQPQHF. The CDR3 nucleotides read TGTGCCAGCAGTGAGAGTGGGACAGGGGGGAGCAATCAGCCCCAGCATTTT.

The V call is TRBV6-6, the J call TRBJ1-3, with D possibly matching TRBD1 (6 bases). Germline loops: CDR1 MNHNY, CDR2 SVGAGI (reference sequence). The CDR3 runs to 16 residues. Trimming pared 0 bases from V and 4 bases from J, leaving 13 bases between. The CDR3 spells CASSYSRQVGGNTIYF. As DNA, the CDR3 is TGTGCCAGCAGTTACTCGAGACAGGTTGGAGGAAACACCATATATTTT.

This chain joins TRBV6-1 and TRBJ2-7; TRBD2 agrees at 9 bases. CDR3 size: 14 residues. Germline V gives CDR1 MNHNS, CDR2 SASEGT. Trimming at V came to 4 bases and at J to 2 bases, leaving 3 bases not matched to a gene. CDR3 DNA sequence: TGTGCCAGCAGTGCTGGCGGGGGGGCCTACGAGCAGTACTTC. Protein sequence: CASSAGGGAYEQYF.

Here the CDR3 DNA reads TGCGCCAGCAGCTCGACGGGAGGGGATACGCAGTATTTT. It translates to CASSSTGGDTQYF. The rearrangement joins TRBV5-1 to TRBJ2-3; 8 bases align to TRBD2. The germline CDR1 and CDR2 sequences are SGHRS and YFSETQ. Unmatched junction bases numbered 3, after V lost 3 bases and J lost 6 bases. The CDR3 has 13 residues.

The chain combines TRBV5-1 with TRBJ1-1; tentative D call: TRBD1 (6 bases). The CDR3 runs 16 residues. In germline, CDR1 is SGHRS, CDR2 YFSETQ. Trimming shortened V by 0 bases and J by 3 bases, and 15 bases separated the two germline ends. CDR3: CASSLADAGADTEAFF. CDR3 DNA sequence: TGCGCCAGCAGCTTGGCCGACGCAGGGGCGGACACTGAAGCTTTCTTT.

The chain couples TRBV2 to TRBJ2-7; 9 nucleotides align to TRBD1. Germline CDR1 is SNHLY and CDR2 is FYNNEI. Trimming took 6 bases from V and 6 from J; bases not matched to a gene: 12. The CDR3 extends over 15 amino acids. The CDR3 region has the DNA TGTGCCAGCAGAAGCCGGGACAGGGCTCCGGGCGAGCAGTACTTC. Amino acid sequence: CASRSRDRAPGEQYF.

The chain joins TRBV14 to TRBJ1-3; D unresolved. Trimming shortened V by 4 bases and J by 4 bases, and 5 bases separated the two germline ends. The CDR3 has 12 residues. Germline CDR1 and CDR2: SGHDN and FVKESK. The CDR3 nucleotides are TGTGCCAGCAGCCCCGGGGGAAACACCATATATTTT. It specifies CASSPGGNTIYF.

V is TRBV4-3 and J is TRBJ2-1; a weak D match, TRBD2 (6 bases). Trimming cost V 0 bases and J 3 bases, with 9 bases left between them. Germline V gene lookup returns CDR1 LGHNA and CDR2 YSLEER. The CDR3 totals 15 residues. CDR3 in amino acids: CASSQDRGGYNEQFF. The CDR3, as DNA: TGCGCCAGCAGCCAAGATAGGGGAGGCTACAATGAGCAGTTCTTC.